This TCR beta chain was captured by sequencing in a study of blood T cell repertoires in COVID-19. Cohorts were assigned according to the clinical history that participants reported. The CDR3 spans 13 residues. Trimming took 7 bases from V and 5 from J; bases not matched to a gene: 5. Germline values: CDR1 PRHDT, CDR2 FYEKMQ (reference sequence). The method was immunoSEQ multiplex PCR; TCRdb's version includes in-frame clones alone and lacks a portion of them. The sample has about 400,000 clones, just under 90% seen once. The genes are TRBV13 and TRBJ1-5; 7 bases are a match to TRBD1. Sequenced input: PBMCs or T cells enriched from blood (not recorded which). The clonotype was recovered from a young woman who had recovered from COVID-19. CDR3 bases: TGTGCCAGCACTGCCAGGGGGTATCAGCCCCAGCATTTT. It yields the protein CASTARGYQPQHF.